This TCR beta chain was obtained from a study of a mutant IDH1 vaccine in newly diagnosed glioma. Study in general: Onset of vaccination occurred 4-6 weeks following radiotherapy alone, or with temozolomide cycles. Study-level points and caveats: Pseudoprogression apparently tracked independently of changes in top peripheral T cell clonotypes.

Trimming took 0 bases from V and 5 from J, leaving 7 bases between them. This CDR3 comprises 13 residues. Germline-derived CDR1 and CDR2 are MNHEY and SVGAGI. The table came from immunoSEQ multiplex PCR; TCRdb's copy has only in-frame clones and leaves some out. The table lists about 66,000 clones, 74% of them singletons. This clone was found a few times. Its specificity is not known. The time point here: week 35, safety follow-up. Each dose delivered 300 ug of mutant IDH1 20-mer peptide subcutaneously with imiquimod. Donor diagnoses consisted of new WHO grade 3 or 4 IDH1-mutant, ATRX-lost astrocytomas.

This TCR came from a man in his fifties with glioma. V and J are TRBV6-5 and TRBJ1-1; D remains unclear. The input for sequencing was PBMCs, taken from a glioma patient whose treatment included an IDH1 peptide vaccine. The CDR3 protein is CASSYSRVTEAFF. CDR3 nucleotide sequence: TGTGCCAGCAGTTACTCGAGGGTTACTGAAGCTTTCTTT.